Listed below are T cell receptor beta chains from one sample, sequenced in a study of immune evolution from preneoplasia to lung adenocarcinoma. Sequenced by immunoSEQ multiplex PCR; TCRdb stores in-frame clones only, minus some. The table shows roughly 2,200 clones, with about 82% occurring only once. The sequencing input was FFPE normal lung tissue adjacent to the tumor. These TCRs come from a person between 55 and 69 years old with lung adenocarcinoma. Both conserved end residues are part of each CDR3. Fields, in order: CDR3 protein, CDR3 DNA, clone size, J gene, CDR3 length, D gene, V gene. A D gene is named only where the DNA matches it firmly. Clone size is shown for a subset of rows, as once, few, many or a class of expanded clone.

CDR3aa: CAWRWGSSYEQYF; CDR3nt: TGTGCCTGGAGGTGGGGCAGCTCCTACGAGCAGTACTTC; abundance: NA; j_gene: TRBJ2-7; len: 13; d_gene: NA; v_gene: TRBV30
CDR3aa: CASSQDWTVNTEAFF; CDR3nt: TGCGCCAGCAGCCAAGATTGGACAGTGAACACTGAAGCTTTCTTT; abundance: NA; j_gene: TRBJ1-1; len: 15; d_gene: NA; v_gene: TRBV4-3
CDR3aa: CASSETGEDQPQHF; CDR3nt: TGTGCCAGCAGTGAGACAGGGGAGGATCAGCCCCAGCATTTT; abundance: NA; j_gene: TRBJ1-5; len: 14; d_gene: TRBD1; v_gene: TRBV2
CDR3aa: CASSFAGLDFSGANVLTF; CDR3nt: TGTGCCAGCAGCTTCGCGGGACTAGATTTCTCTGGGGCCAACGTCCTGACTTTC; abundance: few; j_gene: TRBJ2-6; len: 18; d_gene: TRBD2; v_gene: TRBV7-8
CDR3aa: CAWGRGTDTQYF; CDR3nt: TGTGCCTGGGGGAGGGGCACAGATACGCAGTATTTT; abundance: NA; j_gene: TRBJ2-3; len: 12; d_gene: TRBD2; v_gene: TRBV30
CDR3aa: CASSGNQETQYF; CDR3nt: TGTGCCAGCAGTGGCAACCAAGAGACCCAGTACTTC; abundance: once; j_gene: TRBJ2-5; len: 12; d_gene: NA; v_gene: TRBV28
CDR3aa: CASSQTERGEQFF; CDR3nt: TGTGCCAGCAGCCAGACAGAGAGGGGTGAGCAGTTCTTC; abundance: few; j_gene: TRBJ2-1; len: 13; d_gene: NA; v_gene: TRBV2
CDR3aa: CASSWTDDNEQFF; CDR3nt: TGTGCCAGCAGCTGGACAGACGACAATGAGCAGTTCTTC; abundance: NA; j_gene: TRBJ2-1; len: 13; d_gene: NA; v_gene: TRBV11-3
CDR3aa: CASSLGQEEDTF; CDR3nt: TGTGCCAGCAGTTTGGGACAGGAGGAAGACACCTTC; abundance: few; j_gene: TRBJ1-2; len: 12; d_gene: TRBD1; v_gene: TRBV11-2
CDR3aa: CASSPISGRAIGDTQYF; CDR3nt: TGTGCCAGCAGCCCCATTAGCGGGAGGGCCATTGGGGATACGCAGTATTTT; abundance: once; j_gene: TRBJ2-3; len: 17; d_gene: TRBD2; v_gene: TRBV9
CDR3aa: CASSIFSGRDTEAFF; CDR3nt: TGTGCCAGTAGTATTTTCTCCGGGCGGGACACTGAAGCTTTCTTT; abundance: NA; j_gene: TRBJ1-1; len: 15; d_gene: NA; v_gene: TRBV19
CDR3aa: CASSLGGIGDYGYTF; CDR3nt: TGCGCCAGCAGCTTAGGGGGAATTGGGGACTATGGCTACACCTTC; abundance: NA; j_gene: TRBJ1-2; len: 15; d_gene: NA; v_gene: TRBV5-1
CDR3aa: CASSQDRGPGETQYF; CDR3nt: TGTGCCAGCAGCCAAGACAGGGGGCCGGGGGAGACCCAGTACTTC; abundance: once; j_gene: TRBJ2-5; len: 15; d_gene: TRBD1; v_gene: TRBV4-2
CDR3aa: CATSRNRGGDWGYEQYF; CDR3nt: TGTGCCACCAGCAGAAATAGAGGGGGCGACTGGGGCTACGAGCAGTACTTC; abundance: NA; j_gene: TRBJ2-7; len: 17; d_gene: TRBD1; v_gene: TRBV15
CDR3aa: CSVLTGTGGRTEAFF; CDR3nt: TGCAGCGTTTTAACCGGGACAGGGGGCCGGACTGAAGCTTTCTTT; abundance: NA; j_gene: TRBJ1-1; len: 15; d_gene: TRBD1; v_gene: TRBV29-1
CDR3aa: CASSLGGERETQYF; CDR3nt: TGTGCCAGCAGCTTAGGAGGAGAGCGAGAGACCCAGTACTTC; abundance: NA; j_gene: TRBJ2-5; len: 14; d_gene: NA; v_gene: TRBV7-9
CDR3aa: CSADSNSGNTIYF; CDR3nt: TGCAGCGCCGACAGTAACTCTGGAAACACCATATATTTT; abundance: NA; j_gene: TRBJ1-3; len: 13; d_gene: NA; v_gene: TRBV29-1
CDR3aa: CASSLEGGTNTQYF; CDR3nt: TGTGCCAGCAGCTTAGAGGGGGGGACAAATACGCAGTATTTT; abundance: few; j_gene: TRBJ2-3; len: 14; d_gene: NA; v_gene: TRBV7-6
CDR3aa: CASSLQGMYQETQYF; CDR3nt: TGTGCCAGCAGCCTACAGGGAATGTACCAAGAGACCCAGTACTTC; abundance: NA; j_gene: TRBJ2-5; len: 15; d_gene: NA; v_gene: TRBV2
CDR3aa: CASSPRTGYGYTF; CDR3nt: TGTGCCAGCAGCCCCAGGACAGGGTATGGCTACACCTTC; abundance: NA; j_gene: TRBJ1-2; len: 13; d_gene: TRBD1; v_gene: TRBV27
CDR3aa: CASSPLAGGPSEQYF; CDR3nt: TGTGCCAGCAGTCCTTTAGCGGGAGGGCCGTCCGAGCAGTACTTC; abundance: NA; j_gene: TRBJ2-7; len: 15; d_gene: TRBD2; v_gene: TRBV6-6
CDR3aa: CASRSGVLADTDTQYF; CDR3nt: TGCGCCAGCAGGAGTGGTGTTTTAGCGGACACAGATACGCAGTATTTT; abundance: NA; j_gene: TRBJ2-3; len: 16; d_gene: NA; v_gene: TRBV5-1
CDR3aa: CASSLNYPGMQYF; CDR3nt: TGTGCCAGCAGCTTGAACTACCCGGGGATGCAGTACTTC; abundance: NA; j_gene: TRBJ2-7; len: 13; d_gene: NA; v_gene: TRBV5-5
CDR3aa: CASSLTRGVYSNQPQHF; CDR3nt: TGTGCCAGCAGCCTAACACGGGGGGTATATAGCAATCAGCCCCAGCATTTT; abundance: NA; j_gene: TRBJ1-5; len: 17; d_gene: NA; v_gene: TRBV5-6